These T cell receptor beta chains were read from a single sample in a study of blood T cell repertoires in COVID-19. Data came from immunoSEQ multiplex PCR; TCRdb stores just in-frame clones and leaves some out. There are roughly 75,000 clones in the sample; about 74% occur only once, and 2.5% to 3% lies in the top ten. Sequenced sample: peripheral blood. All receptors come from a human donor with acute or convalescent COVID-19. The donor label of this sample is uncertain. Both conserved end residues are part of each CDR3. Each record gives: CDR3 DNA, CDR3 protein, V gene, D gene, J gene, clone size. The D gene is left open where the match is weak. Where a row states a size, it is once, few, many or the class of an expanded clone; other rows omit it.

CDR3nt: TGTGCCAGCAGCCCTTACCAGGGGGATAAACTGTTTTTT
CDR3aa: CASSPYQGDKLFF
v_gene: TRBV9
d_gene: TRBD1
j_gene: TRBJ1-4
abundance: NA

CDR3nt: TGTGCCAGCAGCTTAGGAGGACAGGGGGCCTACGAGCAGTACTTC
CDR3aa: CASSLGGQGAYEQYF
v_gene: TRBV5-8
d_gene: TRBD1
j_gene: TRBJ2-7
abundance: NA

CDR3nt: TGTGCCAGCAGCCATGGAGCGGGAGAAGGGGGTACGCAGTATTTT
CDR3aa: CASSHGAGEGGTQYF
v_gene: TRBV3-1/TRBV3-2
d_gene: TRBD2
j_gene: TRBJ2-3
abundance: NA

CDR3nt: TGCGCCAGCAGCTTGGGGATCGGACAGAGATACAATGAGCAGTTCTTC
CDR3aa: CASSLGIGQRYNEQFF
v_gene: TRBV5-1
d_gene: NA
j_gene: TRBJ2-1
abundance: NA

CDR3nt: TGTGCCACCAGCAGAGGGCCTACCCGGACAGGGCAGGTCTATGGCTACACCTTC
CDR3aa: CATSRGPTRTGQVYGYTF
v_gene: TRBV15
d_gene: TRBD1
j_gene: TRBJ1-2
abundance: NA

CDR3nt: TGTGCCAGCAGCTTACAGGGGTTTAATCAGCCCCAGCATTTT
CDR3aa: CASSLQGFNQPQHF
v_gene: TRBV11-2
d_gene: NA
j_gene: TRBJ1-5
abundance: NA

CDR3nt: TGTGCCACCAGTGGGGCAGGGGGAGGCCACAATCAGCCCCAGCATTTT
CDR3aa: CATSGAGGGHNQPQHF
v_gene: TRBV24-1
d_gene: TRBD1
j_gene: TRBJ1-5
abundance: NA

CDR3nt: TGTGCCAGCAGTGAAAGGACAGGGATTAATTCACCCCTCCACTTT
CDR3aa: CASSERTGINSPLHF
v_gene: TRBV6-1
d_gene: TRBD1
j_gene: TRBJ1-6
abundance: NA

CDR3nt: TGTGCCAGCAGCCCGGGTCTGGGGGGGACATACACCTTC
CDR3aa: CASSPGLGGTYTF
v_gene: TRBV5-8
d_gene: NA
j_gene: TRBJ1-2
abundance: few

CDR3nt: TGCGCCAGCAGCCAAGAGGGGCAGAAGGGTGATGAGCAGTTCTTC
CDR3aa: CASSQEGQKGDEQFF
v_gene: TRBV4-3
d_gene: NA
j_gene: TRBJ2-1
abundance: once

CDR3nt: TGTGCCAGCAGCCCGACGGGACAGAAGTTTGCAACTAATGAAAAACTGTTTTTT
CDR3aa: CASSPTGQKFATNEKLFF
v_gene: TRBV4-2
d_gene: TRBD1
j_gene: TRBJ1-4
abundance: NA

CDR3nt: TGTGCCAGCAGTGAACGAAGGTGGACAACAGGCGAAAAACTGTTTTTT
CDR3aa: CASSERRWTTGEKLFF
v_gene: TRBV25-1
d_gene: NA
j_gene: TRBJ1-4
abundance: NA

CDR3nt: TGTGCCAGCGCCGGGACAAGGAGTAACACCATATATTTT
CDR3aa: CASAGTRSNTIYF
v_gene: TRBV18
d_gene: NA
j_gene: TRBJ1-3
abundance: NA

CDR3nt: TGTGCCAGCAGTTTATTCGGGAGGCTTGCGGCCAGGTTAGCAGATACGCAGTATTTT
CDR3aa: CASSLFGRLAARLADTQYF
v_gene: TRBV28
d_gene: TRBD2
j_gene: TRBJ2-3
abundance: NA

CDR3nt: TGCGCCAGCAGCTTGGGACTAGCGGGGGGGAATGAGCAGTTCTTC
CDR3aa: CASSLGLAGGNEQFF
v_gene: TRBV5-1
d_gene: TRBD2
j_gene: TRBJ2-1
abundance: NA

CDR3nt: TGTGCCAGCAGCCGTACAGGGGGCAGAGGAAACACCATATATTTT
CDR3aa: CASSRTGGRGNTIYF
v_gene: TRBV28
d_gene: TRBD1
j_gene: TRBJ1-3
abundance: NA

CDR3nt: TGCGCCAGCAGCCCCCCCCGGGCAGGGAGGGTGGATGAGCAGTTCTTC
CDR3aa: CASSPPRAGRVDEQFF
v_gene: TRBV5-1
d_gene: TRBD2
j_gene: TRBJ2-1
abundance: NA

CDR3nt: TGTGCCAGCAGCCAACGGGGGAGGGCTGACAATGAGCAGTTCTTC
CDR3aa: CASSQRGRADNEQFF
v_gene: TRBV14
d_gene: TRBD2
j_gene: TRBJ2-1
abundance: NA

CDR3nt: TGTGCCAGCAGTTTTGGAGGGAACTATGGCTACACCTTC
CDR3aa: CASSFGGNYGYTF
v_gene: TRBV28
d_gene: NA
j_gene: TRBJ1-2
abundance: NA

CDR3nt: TGTGCCAGCAGTTCCCCCTTTGGGCTGCCACAGGGAACCTACGAGCAGTACTTC
CDR3aa: CASSSPFGLPQGTYEQYF
v_gene: TRBV28
d_gene: NA
j_gene: TRBJ2-7
abundance: NA

CDR3nt: TGTGCCAGCAGCGTAAACAGGGGGCTAGGGAGCTACACCTTC
CDR3aa: CASSVNRGLGSYTF
v_gene: TRBV9
d_gene: TRBD1
j_gene: TRBJ1-2
abundance: few

CDR3nt: TGTGCCAGCAGCAAAGCTCACCGGGGCGGGATGGCCTACGAGCAGTACTTC
CDR3aa: CASSKAHRGGMAYEQYF
v_gene: TRBV21-1
d_gene: NA
j_gene: TRBJ2-7
abundance: NA

CDR3nt: TGTGCCAGTAGTTCCAGCTCCAGGGGTGGCTACACCTTC
CDR3aa: CASSSSSRGGYTF
v_gene: TRBV19
d_gene: NA
j_gene: TRBJ1-2
abundance: few

CDR3nt: TGTGCCAGCAGTTACTCGCTGGGACTAGCGGGAGGGCTCGGCAAAAACATTCAGTACTTC
CDR3aa: CASSYSLGLAGGLGKNIQYF
v_gene: TRBV6-2/TRBV6-3
d_gene: TRBD2
j_gene: TRBJ2-4
abundance: NA

CDR3nt: TGTGCCACCAGCGTACGACAGGGTACTGGGGCCAACGTCCTGACTTTC
CDR3aa: CATSVRQGTGANVLTF
v_gene: TRBV15
d_gene: TRBD1
j_gene: TRBJ2-6
abundance: NA

CDR3nt: TGTGCCAGCAGGGCCAGGATACTCCCAAACACTGAAGCTTTCTTT
CDR3aa: CASRARILPNTEAFF
v_gene: TRBV2
d_gene: NA
j_gene: TRBJ1-1
abundance: NA

CDR3nt: TGTGCCAGCAGCCAAGAAAAACTAGCGGGATGGGAGCAGTTCTTC
CDR3aa: CASSQEKLAGWEQFF
v_gene: TRBV4-2
d_gene: TRBD2
j_gene: TRBJ2-1
abundance: NA

CDR3nt: TGCAGTGTTGGGACAGAGAACATTCAGTACTTC
CDR3aa: CSVGTENIQYF
v_gene: TRBV20-1
d_gene: TRBD1
j_gene: TRBJ2-4
abundance: NA

CDR3nt: TGCGCCAGCAGCCCACAGGGGCAGGGGACGTCTGGGGCCAACGTCCTGACTTTC
CDR3aa: CASSPQGQGTSGANVLTF
v_gene: TRBV4-1
d_gene: TRBD1
j_gene: TRBJ2-6
abundance: NA

CDR3nt: TGTGCCAGCAGCATCCAGCGGGGGAGCACAGATACGCAGTATTTT
CDR3aa: CASSIQRGSTDTQYF
v_gene: TRBV7-2
d_gene: TRBD2
j_gene: TRBJ2-3
abundance: NA

CDR3nt: TGTGCCACCAGCACCGCCGGGACAGGGGTCGGTGTGTATCAGCCCCAGCATTTT
CDR3aa: CATSTAGTGVGVYQPQHF
v_gene: TRBV15
d_gene: TRBD1
j_gene: TRBJ1-5
abundance: NA

CDR3nt: TGTGCCAGCCGGGGAGGCGGGGTCGCGATAACGCAGTATTTT
CDR3aa: CASRGGGVAITQYF
v_gene: TRBV3-1/TRBV3-2
d_gene: NA
j_gene: TRBJ2-3
abundance: NA

CDR3nt: TGTGCCAGTAGTATACGGCAGGGAAATGAAAAACTGTTTTTT
CDR3aa: CASSIRQGNEKLFF
v_gene: TRBV19
d_gene: NA
j_gene: TRBJ1-4
abundance: few

CDR3nt: TGTGCCAGCAGCCAATTTAATCCCGGGACACCCGAAGCTTTCTTT
CDR3aa: CASSQFNPGTPEAFF
v_gene: TRBV4-2
d_gene: NA
j_gene: TRBJ1-1
abundance: NA

CDR3nt: TGTGCCAGTAGTATTAAACTAGCGGGAGCCCTTGGCGAGCAGTACTTC
CDR3aa: CASSIKLAGALGEQYF
v_gene: TRBV19
d_gene: TRBD2
j_gene: TRBJ2-7
abundance: NA

CDR3nt: TGTGCCAGCAGCCAAGAGACAGGGGGTAATTCACCCCTCCACTTT
CDR3aa: CASSQETGGNSPLHF
v_gene: TRBV3-1/TRBV3-2
d_gene: TRBD1
j_gene: TRBJ1-6
abundance: NA

CDR3nt: TGTGCCAGTAGTACTCAGGGGAACACTGAAGCTTTCTTT
CDR3aa: CASSTQGNTEAFF
v_gene: TRBV19
d_gene: NA
j_gene: TRBJ1-1
abundance: NA

CDR3nt: TGCGCCAGCAGCCCCAACAGGGGCAATCAGCCCCAGCATTTT
CDR3aa: CASSPNRGNQPQHF
v_gene: TRBV10-2
d_gene: NA
j_gene: TRBJ1-5
abundance: few

CDR3nt: TGTGCCAGCAACAAAGGTGGGAGTCAAGGGACCCAGTACTTC
CDR3aa: CASNKGGSQGTQYF
v_gene: TRBV2
d_gene: NA
j_gene: TRBJ2-5
abundance: NA